These T cell receptor beta chains were read from a single sample in a study of T cells in tumors and immune-related adverse events. Profiling relied on immunoSEQ multiplex PCR, and the TCRdb table lists in-frame clones only, not all of them. Of about 22,000 clones listed, 75% to 95% are singletons. The sample here was lymph node tissue, taken from a patient treated with anti-PD-1 therapy. The receptors derive from a female donor with metastatic renal cell carcinoma. Each CDR3 is given with its conserved first and last residue. Fields, in order: clone size, D gene, J gene, V gene, CDR3 DNA, CDR3 protein. The D gene is left open where the match is weak. Only some rows state a clone size, as once, few, many or a class for expanded clones.

>.|.|TRBJ1-3|TRBV5-1
TGCGCCAGCAGCTCTAGACAGGTTACAACTGGAAACACCATATATTTT
CASSSRQVTTGNTIYF
>.|.|TRBJ2-3|TRBV19
TGTGCCAGTAGTATAGGAGCCCTTGACCTCACAGATACGCAGTATTTT
CASSIGALDLTDTQYF
>.|TRBD2|TRBJ2-3|TRBV5-1
TGCGCCAGCAGCGCAGGACTAGCGGAGTACACAGATACGCAGTATTTT
CASSAGLAEYTDTQYF
>.|TRBD2|TRBJ2-5|TRBV5-1
TGCGCCAGCAGCCCCGGACTAGCGGGGGCCGGGGGAGAGACCCAGTACTTC
CASSPGLAGAGGETQYF
>.|.|TRBJ1-4|TRBV28
TGTGCCAGCACAGTTCACGGTGAAAAACTGTTTTTT
CASTVHGEKLFF
>.|.|TRBJ1-5|TRBV7-2
TGTGCCAGCAGCTTAGCGGGAGATCAGCCCCAGCATTTT
CASSLAGDQPQHF
>.|.|TRBJ2-1|TRBV14
TGTGCCAGCAGCCATCAAATAGCGGAGCAGTTCTTC
CASSHQIAEQFF
>.|.|TRBJ2-3|TRBV6-6
TGTGCCAGCAGATCTGCAGCGGTCTTGGCAGATACGCAGTATTTT
CASRSAAVLADTQYF
>.|.|TRBJ1-2|TRBV18
TGTGCCAGCTCACCAACGGAGCTCTATGGCTACACCTTC
CASSPTELYGYTF
>once|.|TRBJ2-3|TRBV9
TGTGCCAGCAGCGTAGCAGGGGCCCAAATATCATCCCAAGATACGCAGTATTTT
CASSVAGAQISSQDTQYF
>.|.|TRBJ2-3|TRBV5-1
TGCGCCAGCAGCTTGTCCCCGAGCCCTAGCACAGATACGCAGTATTTT
CASSLSPSPSTDTQYF
>.|.|TRBJ1-5|TRBV15
TGTGCCACCAGTACGGGAGGACAGCCCCAGCATTTT
CATSTGGQPQHF
>.|TRBD1|TRBJ1-4|TRBV4-3
TGCGCCAGCAGCCATATCGTTCCAGGGGGAGCCGAAAAACTGTTTTTT
CASSHIVPGGAEKLFF
>.|TRBD1|TRBJ1-5|TRBV29-1
TGCAGCGCTCAAAACTCCGGGACAGGGGACAATCAGCCCCAGCATTTT
CSAQNSGTGDNQPQHF
>.|.|TRBJ2-3|TRBV5-1
TGCGCCAGCAGCACGGGGGCGGGAACTAGCACAGATACGCAGTATTTT
CASSTGAGTSTDTQYF
>few|TRBD1|TRBJ2-6|TRBV19
TGTGCCAGTAGGACCGGGACAGGGGATCCTGGGGCCAACGTCCTGACTTTC
CASRTGTGDPGANVLTF
>.|.|TRBJ1-2|TRBV15
TGTGCCACCAGCAGAGATGGGGTCGGGGGAAAAAACTATGGCTACACCTTC
CATSRDGVGGKNYGYTF
>.|.|TRBJ2-1|TRBV29-1
TGCAGCGGCGGGTCGTTTGAGCAGTTCTTC
CSGGSFEQFF
>.|.|TRBJ1-1|TRBV10-3
TGTGCCATCAGTGTAGACAGGTTCATGAACACTGAAGCTTTCTTT
CAISVDRFMNTEAFF
>.|TRBD1|TRBJ2-7|TRBV19
TGTGCCAGTAAGGGGACAGGAGCCTCCTACGAGCAGTACTTC
CASKGTGASYEQYF
>.|TRBD1|TRBJ1-2|TRBV5-8
TGTGCCAGCACGGGAACAGGGGGCTCTGGCTACACCTTC
CASTGTGGSGYTF
>few|.|TRBJ1-1|TRBV7-6
TGTGCCAGCAGCCAAGACTTGAACACTGAAGCTTTCTTT
CASSQDLNTEAFF
>.|TRBD1|TRBJ1-2|TRBV2
TGTGCCAGCAGTCAACAGGGGAACGAGTATGGCTACACCTTC
CASSQQGNEYGYTF
>.|.|TRBJ2-5|TRBV7-9
TGTGCCAGCAGCTTAGGGCAACAAGAGACCCAGTACTTC
CASSLGQQETQYF
>once|TRBD2|TRBJ2-1|TRBV7-6
TGTGCCAGCAGCCAACTATGGGGAGGGGACAATGAGCAGTTCTTC
CASSQLWGGDNEQFF
>.|TRBD1|TRBJ1-1|TRBV5-1
TGCGCCAGCAGCACAGGGGGCGGTAGCACTGAAGCTTTCTTT
CASSTGGGSTEAFF
>.|TRBD2|TRBJ2-3|TRBV4-1
TGCGCCAGCAGCCTACAACTAGCGGGGGGAGATACGCAGTATTTT
CASSLQLAGGDTQYF
>.|.|TRBJ2-3|TRBV5-1
TGCGCCAGCAGCTTGGCCGAGAGGGGTCAGCAGTATTTT
CASSLAERGQQYF
>.|.|TRBJ1-5|TRBV19
TGTGCCAGTAGTACGGCAGCCCGTTGGGAGCAGCCCCAGCATTTT
CASSTAARWEQPQHF